Listed below are T cell receptor beta chains from one sample, sequenced in a study of CD8+ T cells in alopecia areata. Here immunoSEQ multiplex PCR was the method, and the copy in TCRdb shows in-frame clones only, minus some. Of roughly 12,000 clones listed, around three fifths were seen once; the top ten hold approximately 21%. Sequencing was carried out using skin. Receptors were obtained from a human donor with alopecia areata. Each CDR3 is given with its conserved first and last residue. A D gene is named only where the DNA matches it firmly. The size field is filled for only some rows; it gives once, few, many or a size class.

TRBJ1-6	TRBD1	NA	TRBV7-6	TGTGCCAGCAGCCCCTGGACAGGAGATAATTCACCCCTCCACTTT	CASSPWTGDNSPLHF
TRBJ2-7	TRBD2	NA	TRBV30	TGTGCCTGGAGATCCCTAGCGGGGCACTACGAGCAGTACTTC	CAWRSLAGHYEQYF
TRBJ2-3	TRBD2	NA	TRBV4-2	TGTGCCAGCAGCCAAGCTAGCGGTTACACAGATACGCAGTATTTT	CASSQASGYTDTQYF
TRBJ2-1	TRBD2	NA	TRBV7-9	TGTGCCAGCAGCATGACTAGCGGGAGATACAATGAGCAGTTCTTC	CASSMTSGRYNEQFF
TRBJ2-1	TRBD2	NA	TRBV27	TGTGCCGGCAGTTACCTAGCGGGAGTTCTTGAGCAGTTCTTC	CAGSYLAGVLEQFF
TRBJ2-1	NA	once	TRBV13	TGTGCCAGCAGCTTCCGGACTCGCAATGAGCAGTTCTTC	CASSFRTRNEQFF
TRBJ2-7	NA	large	TRBV21-1	TGTGCCAGCCGCCAAGGGACGTCAAGTTCCCACGAGCAGTACTTC	CASRQGTSSSHEQYF
TRBJ2-1	TRBD2	NA	TRBV5-1	TGCGCCAGCAGCCCAAGACTAGCGGGGAACAATGAGCAGTTCTTC	CASSPRLAGNNEQFF
TRBJ2-7	TRBD2	NA	TRBV4-1	TGCGCCAGCAGCCAAATAGCGGGAGTACGGGAGCAGTACTTC	CASSQIAGVREQYF
TRBJ1-1	TRBD1	NA	TRBV27	TGTGCCAGCAGGGGGGGGACAGGGCTATTCTCAATGAACACTGAAGCTTTCTTT	CASRGGTGLFSMNTEAFF
TRBJ2-7	NA	NA	TRBV9	TGTGCCAGCAGCGAGGGATCTTTCTCCTACGAGCAGTACTTC	CASSEGSFSYEQYF
TRBJ2-7	TRBD2	few	TRBV25-1	TGTGCCAGCTCGCGGGAGTCGTCCTACGAGCAGTACTTC	CASSRESSYEQYF
TRBJ2-1	NA	few	TRBV25-1	TGTGCCAGCAGTGAATACGGAGGGCCGGGACAAAATGAGCAGTTCTTC	CASSEYGGPGQNEQFF
TRBJ1-1	NA	NA	TRBV7-2	TGTGCCAGCAGCTTAAGCGGTCTGAACACTGAAGCTTTCTTT	CASSLSGLNTEAFF
TRBJ2-2	TRBD1	NA	TRBV5-4	TGTGCCAGCAGCCGACAGGGGACGAACTCCGGGGAGCTGTTTTTT	CASSRQGTNSGELFF
TRBJ2-4	NA	medium-sized	TRBV28	TGTGCCAGCAGTCTCGAAAACATTCAGTACTTC	CASSLENIQYF
TRBJ2-7	NA	NA	TRBV9	TGTGCCAGCAGCGGCGAGACAGGTTCCGAGCAGTACTTC	CASSGETGSEQYF
TRBJ2-5	TRBD2	NA	TRBV10-3	TGTGCCATCAGTGAGTCGGAGGCGGGAGGTCAGGACTTC	CAISESEAGGQDF
TRBJ2-1	TRBD2	once	TRBV4-1	TGCGCCAGCAGCCACGGGACTAGCGGATACAATGAGCAGTTCTTC	CASSHGTSGYNEQFF
TRBJ2-3	TRBD2	NA	TRBV28	TGTGCCAGCAGAGGGACTAGCGGTGGCACAGATACGCAGTATTTT	CASRGTSGGTDTQYF
TRBJ2-1	NA	NA	TRBV6-4	TGTGCCAGCAGTGACTCGTCCGGCTCCTACAATGAGCAGTTCTTC	CASSDSSGSYNEQFF
TRBJ2-1	NA	NA	TRBV5-1	TGCGCCAGCAGCTTGGCCCTAAGGACCAGCAAGGTGTTGAATGAGCAGTTCTTC	CASSLALRTSKVLNEQFF
TRBJ2-7	NA	few	TRBV7-2	TGTGCCAGCAGCTTCGTGAAGGGGGCCTACGAGCAGTACTTC	CASSFVKGAYEQYF
TRBJ1-4	TRBD1	NA	TRBV7-8	TGTGCCAGCAGCTTCCGGGACAGAGACGAAAAACTGTTTTTT	CASSFRDRDEKLFF
TRBJ2-1	TRBD2	once	TRBV7-2	TGTGCCAGCAGCTTTGGACTAGCGGGACGTAATGAGCAGTTCTTC	CASSFGLAGRNEQFF
TRBJ2-3	TRBD2	NA	TRBV7-2	TGTGCCAGCATGACGAGGTTGGGACTAGCGGGACCGAGCACAGATACGCAGTATTTT	CASMTRLGLAGPSTDTQYF
TRBJ2-2	NA	NA	TRBV4-1	TGCGCCAGCAGCCAAGTAGACATGGGTTTTACCGGGGAGCTGTTTTTT	CASSQVDMGFTGELFF
TRBJ1-4	NA	few	TRBV28	TGTGCCAGCAATCGGGGTGGCAGAATCGCAACTAATGAAAAACTGTTTTTT	CASNRGGRIATNEKLFF
TRBJ2-7	TRBD1	NA	TRBV18	TGTGCCAGCTCACTTCTGGGGACAGGGGGCTCCTACGAGCAGTACTTC	CASSLLGTGGSYEQYF
TRBJ1-1	NA	few	TRBV6-6	TGTGCCAGCAGAACGAACACTGAAGCTTTCTTT	CASRTNTEAFF
TRBJ1-2	TRBD1	NA	TRBV4-1	TGCGCCAGCAGCCAAGACCCCAGGGGGGGCTACACCTTC	CASSQDPRGGYTF
TRBJ2-5	TRBD2	few	TRBV28	TGTGCCAGCAAAACTAGCGGACCTCGGCAAGAGACCCAGTACTTC	CASKTSGPRQETQYF
TRBJ2-7	TRBD1	NA	TRBV29-1	TGCAGCGTTGAAGGGGACAGGACTAACGAGCAGTACTTC	CSVEGDRTNEQYF
TRBJ2-3	TRBD2	NA	TRBV7-8	TGTGCCAGCAGCTTATGGAGCGGGAGATTTATCACAGATACGCAGTATTTT	CASSLWSGRFITDTQYF
TRBJ1-1	NA	NA	TRBV6-5	TGTGCCAGCAGGCGCCTTGACAGGAACACTGAAGCTTTCTTT	CASRRLDRNTEAFF
TRBJ2-7	NA	NA	TRBV5-1	TGCGCCAGCAGCTTGGACGTGACCTCCTACGAGCAGTACTTC	CASSLDVTSYEQYF
TRBJ2-5	NA	few	TRBV28	TGTGCCAGCAGTACGACAGGATGGAGGTACCAAGAGACCCAGTACTTC	CASSTTGWRYQETQYF
TRBJ2-1	NA	NA	TRBV6-4	TGTGCCAGCAGTGATGTTGGGAGTAGTAACCATGAGCAGTTCTTC	CASSDVGSSNHEQFF
TRBJ2-1	NA	NA	TRBV29-1	TGCAGCGTTCAGTTGGTTTGGGGCAGGGGAACCTACAATGAGCAGTTCTTC	CSVQLVWGRGTYNEQFF
TRBJ1-1	NA	NA	TRBV4-3	TGCGCCAGCAGCCAAGGGAGGACGGGCGGGAAAGTGAACACTGAAGCTTTCTTT	CASSQGRTGGKVNTEAFF
TRBJ2-7	NA	NA	TRBV6-1	TGTGCCAGCAGTGAAGGCGGGTTCTACGAGCAGTACTTC	CASSEGGFYEQYF
TRBJ2-2	TRBD2	NA	TRBV28	TGTGCCAGCAGTTTAGCGGGAGGAAACACCGGGGAGCTGTTTTTT	CASSLAGGNTGELFF
TRBJ1-2	NA	NA	TRBV14	TGTGCCAGCAGCAAACCGGACAGTTCATCTATTTCTGGCTACACCTTC	CASSKPDSSSISGYTF
TRBJ2-5	NA	NA	TRBV14	TGTGCCAGCAGCCCTAAGGGCCCCATAGAATTCCAAGAGACCCAGTACTTC	CASSPKGPIEFQETQYF
TRBJ2-7	TRBD2	NA	TRBV11-1	TGTGCCAGCAGCTCCTCCGGGGACTACTACGAGCAGTACTTC	CASSSSGDYYEQYF
TRBJ2-1	TRBD1	medium-sized	TRBV7-9	TGTGCCAGCAGCCACCGGGACAGGGTACTGGATGAGCAGTTCTTC	CASSHRDRVLDEQFF
TRBJ1-5	TRBD1	NA	TRBV20-1	TGCAGTGCCCACAGGGGGCTTGGCCAGCATTTT	CSAHRGLGQHF
TRBJ2-1	NA	few	TRBV15	TGTGCCACCAGCAGAGAGATTGGGGTCTACAATGAGCAGTTCTTC	CATSREIGVYNEQFF
TRBJ2-3	TRBD2	NA	TRBV7-9	TGTGCCAGCAGCCCCACCGGGACTAGCGGGATCACAGATACGCAGTATTTT	CASSPTGTSGITDTQYF
TRBJ2-1	TRBD2	few	TRBV7-2	TGTGCCAGCAGCTTCGGCCTAGCGGGAGGAAATGAGCAGTTCTTC	CASSFGLAGGNEQFF
TRBJ1-2	NA	NA	TRBV14	TGTGCCAGCAGCCAAGATCAGTTGCGGACCTACTATGGCTACACCTTC	CASSQDQLRTYYGYTF
TRBJ2-5	TRBD1	few	TRBV6-5	TGTGCCAGCAGGGTCGAGGGGGCTAAGACCCAGTACTTC	CASRVEGAKTQYF
TRBJ2-1	TRBD2	NA	TRBV30	TGTGCCTGGAGTGTTGGTCTAGCGGTAAATGAGCAGTTCTTC	CAWSVGLAVNEQFF
TRBJ2-1	TRBD2	NA	TRBV18	TGTGCCAGCTCACCCCTTACTCCGGGACTAGTGTCCCATGAGCAGTTCTTC	CASSPLTPGLVSHEQFF
TRBJ1-2	TRBD1	NA	TRBV5-1	TGCGCCAGCAGCTGGTTACAGGGGGCTAACTATGGCTACACCTTC	CASSWLQGANYGYTF
TRBJ1-5	TRBD1	NA	TRBV19	TGTGCCAGTAGTGCCGGGACAGGGGTTACTCAGCCCCAGCATTTT	CASSAGTGVTQPQHF
TRBJ2-7	TRBD2	NA	TRBV18	TGTGCCAGCTCACCACTAGCGGGAGGCTACGAGCAGTACTTC	CASSPLAGGYEQYF
TRBJ1-2	NA	once	TRBV2	TGTGCCAGCAGTGAACGGGGGCCCAACTATGGCTACACCTTC	CASSERGPNYGYTF
TRBJ1-6	NA	NA	TRBV6-5	TGTGCCAGCAGACCTCCCAGTCTCAATTCACCCCTCCACTTT	CASRPPSLNSPLHF
TRBJ2-7	TRBD1	few	TRBV27	TGTGCCAGCGGTGCCAGGGGGTACGAGCAGTACTTC	CASGARGYEQYF